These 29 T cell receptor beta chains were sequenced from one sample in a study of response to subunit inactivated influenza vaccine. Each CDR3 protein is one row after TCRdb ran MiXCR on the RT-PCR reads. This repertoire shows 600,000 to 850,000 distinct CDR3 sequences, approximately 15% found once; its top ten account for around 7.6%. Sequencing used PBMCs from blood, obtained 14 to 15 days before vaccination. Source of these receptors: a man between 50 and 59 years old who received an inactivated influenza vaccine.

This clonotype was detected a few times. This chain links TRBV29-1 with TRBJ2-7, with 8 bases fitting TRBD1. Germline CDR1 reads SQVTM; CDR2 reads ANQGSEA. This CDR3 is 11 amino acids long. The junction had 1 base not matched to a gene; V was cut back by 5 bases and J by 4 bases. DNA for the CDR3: TGCAGCGTTAACAGGGGGTACGAGCAGTACTTC. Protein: CSVNRGYEQYF.

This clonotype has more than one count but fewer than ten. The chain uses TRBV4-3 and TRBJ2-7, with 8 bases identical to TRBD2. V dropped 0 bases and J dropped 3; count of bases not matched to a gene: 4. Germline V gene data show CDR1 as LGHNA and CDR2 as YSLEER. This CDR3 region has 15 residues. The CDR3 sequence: CASSQEDSGGYEQYF. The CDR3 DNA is TGCGCCAGCAGCCAAGAAGACAGCGGGGGCTACGAGCAGTACTTC.

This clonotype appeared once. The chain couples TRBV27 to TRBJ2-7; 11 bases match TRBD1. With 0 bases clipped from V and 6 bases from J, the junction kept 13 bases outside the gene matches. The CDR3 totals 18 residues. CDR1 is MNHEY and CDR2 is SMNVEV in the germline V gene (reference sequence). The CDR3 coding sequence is TGTGCCAGCAGTTTATCTTTGGTTGGGGACAGGGGGAACTTCGAGCAGTACTTC. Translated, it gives CASSLSLVGDRGNFEQYF.

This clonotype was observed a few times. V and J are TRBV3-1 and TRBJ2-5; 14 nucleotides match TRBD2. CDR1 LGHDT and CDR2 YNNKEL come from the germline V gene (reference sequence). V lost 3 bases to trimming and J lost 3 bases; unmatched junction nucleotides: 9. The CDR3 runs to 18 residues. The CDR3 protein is CASSHSLPGLAGEETQYF. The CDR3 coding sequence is TGTGCCAGCAGCCACTCACTTCCGGGACTAGCGGGGGAAGAGACCCAGTACTTC.

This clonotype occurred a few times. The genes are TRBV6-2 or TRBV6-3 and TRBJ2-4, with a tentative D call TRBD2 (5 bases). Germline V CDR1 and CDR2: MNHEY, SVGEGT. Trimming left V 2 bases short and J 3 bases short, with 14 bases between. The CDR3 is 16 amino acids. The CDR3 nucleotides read TGTGCCAGCAGTTACAGGCGGCATCGGGACAAAAACATTCAGTACTTC. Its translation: CASSYRRHRDKNIQYF.

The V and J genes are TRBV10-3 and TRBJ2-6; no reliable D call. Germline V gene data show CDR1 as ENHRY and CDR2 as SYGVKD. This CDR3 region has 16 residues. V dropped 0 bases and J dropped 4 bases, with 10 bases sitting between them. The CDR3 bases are TGTGCCATCAGTGAGTCAATAGGATCGGGGGCCAACGTCCTGACTTTC. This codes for CAISESIGSGANVLTF.

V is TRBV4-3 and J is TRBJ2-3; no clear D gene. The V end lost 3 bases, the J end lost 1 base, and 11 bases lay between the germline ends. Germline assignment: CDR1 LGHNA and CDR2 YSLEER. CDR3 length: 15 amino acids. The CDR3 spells CASSQDRTRTDTQYF. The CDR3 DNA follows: TGCGCCAGCAGCCAGGATCGAACCCGCACAGATACGCAGTATTTT.

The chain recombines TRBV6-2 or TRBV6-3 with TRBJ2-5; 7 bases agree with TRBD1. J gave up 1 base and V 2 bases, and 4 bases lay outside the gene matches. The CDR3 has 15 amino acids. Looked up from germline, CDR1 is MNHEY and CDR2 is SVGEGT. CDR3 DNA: TGTGCCAGCAGTTACCGCTGGGACAGCCAAGAGACCCAGTACTTC. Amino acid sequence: CASSYRWDSQETQYF.

The CDR3 region is CASSPTGPGNQPQHF. CDR3 nucleotide sequence: TGTGCCAGCAGCCCAACGGGACCGGGCAATCAGCCCCAGCATTTT. This chain connects TRBV7-2 to TRBJ1-5; TRBD1 is a possible D gene (5 bases). The germline V and J ends were trimmed by 5 bases and 2 bases, with 13 bases remaining between them. The CDR3 totals 15 residues. Per germline, CDR1 SGHTA and CDR2 FQGNSA.

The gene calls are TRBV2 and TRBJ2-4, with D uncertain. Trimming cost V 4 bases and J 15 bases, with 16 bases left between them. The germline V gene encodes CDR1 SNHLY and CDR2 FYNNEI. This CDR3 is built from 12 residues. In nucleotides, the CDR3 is TGTGCCAGCAGTGGTGACTCCCGCGCGGTGTACTTC. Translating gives CASSGDSRAVYF.

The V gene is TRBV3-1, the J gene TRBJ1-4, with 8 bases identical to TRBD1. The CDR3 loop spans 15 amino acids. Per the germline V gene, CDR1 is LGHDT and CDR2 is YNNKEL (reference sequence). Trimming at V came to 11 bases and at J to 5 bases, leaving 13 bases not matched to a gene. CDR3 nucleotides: TGTGCCTCCTGCCAAGATCGGACAGGGAATGAAAAACTGTTTTTT. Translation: CASCQDRTGNEKLFF.

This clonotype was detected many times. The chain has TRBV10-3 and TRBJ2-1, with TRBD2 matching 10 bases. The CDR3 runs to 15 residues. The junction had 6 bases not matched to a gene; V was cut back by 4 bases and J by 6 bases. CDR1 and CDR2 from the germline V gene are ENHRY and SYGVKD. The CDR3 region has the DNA TGTGCCATCAGTGGGGGGACTAGCGAAATCAATGAGCAGTTCTTC. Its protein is CAISGGTSEINEQFF.

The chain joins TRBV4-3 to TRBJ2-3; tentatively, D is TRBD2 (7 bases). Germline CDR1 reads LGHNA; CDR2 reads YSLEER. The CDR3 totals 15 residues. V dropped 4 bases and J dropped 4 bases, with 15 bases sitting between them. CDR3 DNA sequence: TGCGCCAGCAGCCGCGAGGGGGGGTCGTCAGATACGCAGTATTTT. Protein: CASSREGGSSDTQYF.

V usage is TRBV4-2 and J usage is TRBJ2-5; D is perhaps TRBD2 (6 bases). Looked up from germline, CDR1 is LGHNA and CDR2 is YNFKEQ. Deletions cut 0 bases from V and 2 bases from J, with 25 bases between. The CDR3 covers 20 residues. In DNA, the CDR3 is TGTGCCAGCAGCCAAGATGGTCCAGGCCGGATTGCGGGGCTTCAAGAGACCCAGTACTTC. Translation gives CASSQDGPGRIAGLQETQYF.

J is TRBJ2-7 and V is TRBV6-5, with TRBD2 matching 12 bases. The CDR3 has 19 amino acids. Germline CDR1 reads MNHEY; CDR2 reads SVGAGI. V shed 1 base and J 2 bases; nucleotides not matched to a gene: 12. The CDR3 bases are TGTGCCAGCAGTTACTGTCTAGCGGGGGGGCCCGGTATTCCCTACGAGCAGTACTTC. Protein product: CASSYCLAGGPGIPYEQYF.

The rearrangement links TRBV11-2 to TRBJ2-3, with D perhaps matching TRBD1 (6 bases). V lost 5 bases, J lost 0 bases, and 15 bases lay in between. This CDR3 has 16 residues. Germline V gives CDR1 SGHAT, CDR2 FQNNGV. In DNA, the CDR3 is TGTGCCAGCAGCCGCCGAGGGGGTACTAGCACAGATACGCAGTATTTT. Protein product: CASSRRGGTSTDTQYF.

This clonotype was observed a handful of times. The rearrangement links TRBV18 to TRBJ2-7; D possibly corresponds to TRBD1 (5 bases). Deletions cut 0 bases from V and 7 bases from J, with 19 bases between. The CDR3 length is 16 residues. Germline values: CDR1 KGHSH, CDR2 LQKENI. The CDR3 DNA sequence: TGTGCCAGCTCACCACCACTTAGGGGCGCTCTGTATGAGCAGTACTTC. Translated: CASSPPLRGALYEQYF.

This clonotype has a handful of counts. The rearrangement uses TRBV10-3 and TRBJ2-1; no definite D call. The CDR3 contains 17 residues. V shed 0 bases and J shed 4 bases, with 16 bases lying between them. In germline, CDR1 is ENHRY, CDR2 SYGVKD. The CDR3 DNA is TGTGCCATCAGTGAGTCGATTTCCCGGGTACGGTACAATGAGCAGTTCTTC. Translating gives CAISESISRVRYNEQFF.

CDR3 nucleotides: TGCAGTGCTAGAGACCCGACAGGGGAGTCCTACGAGCAGTACTTC. Protein sequence: CSARDPTGESYEQYF. V usage is TRBV20-1 and J usage is TRBJ2-7; 8 bases fit TRBD1. The V and J ends lost 0 bases and 1 base, in that order; junction bases with no gene match: 5. The CDR3 spans 15 residues. From germline, CDR1 is DFQATT and CDR2 SNEGSKA (reference sequence).

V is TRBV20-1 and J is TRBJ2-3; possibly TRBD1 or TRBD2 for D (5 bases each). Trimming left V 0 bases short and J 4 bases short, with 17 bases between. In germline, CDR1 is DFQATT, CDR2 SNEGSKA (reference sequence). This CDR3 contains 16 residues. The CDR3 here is CSARDGALGFADTQYF. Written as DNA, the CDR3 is TGCAGTGCTAGAGATGGGGCACTAGGGTTTGCAGATACGCAGTATTTT.

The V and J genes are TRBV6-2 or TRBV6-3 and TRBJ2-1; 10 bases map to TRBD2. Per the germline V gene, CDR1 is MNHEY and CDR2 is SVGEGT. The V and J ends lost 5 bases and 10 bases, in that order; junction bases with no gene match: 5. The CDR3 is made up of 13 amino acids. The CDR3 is CASSELSGREQFF. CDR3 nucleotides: TGTGCCAGCAGTGAGCTTAGCGGGAGGGAGCAGTTCTTC.

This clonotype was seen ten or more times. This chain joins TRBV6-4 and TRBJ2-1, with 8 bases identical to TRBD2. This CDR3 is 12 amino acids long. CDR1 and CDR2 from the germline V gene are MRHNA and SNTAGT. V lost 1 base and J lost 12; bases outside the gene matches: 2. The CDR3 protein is CASSDFGGVQFF. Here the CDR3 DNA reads TGTGCCAGCAGTGACTTCGGGGGGGTGCAGTTCTTC.

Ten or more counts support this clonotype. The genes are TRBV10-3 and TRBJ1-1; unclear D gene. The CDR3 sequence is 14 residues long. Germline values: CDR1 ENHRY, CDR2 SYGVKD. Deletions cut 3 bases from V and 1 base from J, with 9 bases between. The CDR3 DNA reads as TGTGCCATCAGTGATCTCGGAGGGAACACTGAAGCTTTCTTT. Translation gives CAISDLGGNTEAFF.

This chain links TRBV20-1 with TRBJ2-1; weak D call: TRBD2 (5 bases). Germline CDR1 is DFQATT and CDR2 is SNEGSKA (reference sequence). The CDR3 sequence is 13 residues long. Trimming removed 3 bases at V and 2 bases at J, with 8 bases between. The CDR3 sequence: CSASQAAYNEQFF. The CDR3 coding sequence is TGCAGTGCTAGCCAAGCGGCCTACAATGAGCAGTTCTTC.

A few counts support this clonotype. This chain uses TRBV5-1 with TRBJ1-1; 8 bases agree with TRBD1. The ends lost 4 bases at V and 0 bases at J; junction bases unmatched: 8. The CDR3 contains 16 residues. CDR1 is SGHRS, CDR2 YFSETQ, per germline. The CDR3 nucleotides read TGCGCCAGCAGCCTCCAGGACAGGGCCTTGAACACTGAAGCTTTCTTT. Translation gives CASSLQDRALNTEAFF.

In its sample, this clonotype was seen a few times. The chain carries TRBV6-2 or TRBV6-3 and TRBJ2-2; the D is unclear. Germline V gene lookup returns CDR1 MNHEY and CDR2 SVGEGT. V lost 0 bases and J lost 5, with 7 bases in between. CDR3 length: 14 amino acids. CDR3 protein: CASSYSSGTGELFF. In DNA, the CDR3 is TGTGCCAGCAGTTACTCTTCCGGGACCGGGGAGCTGTTTTTT.

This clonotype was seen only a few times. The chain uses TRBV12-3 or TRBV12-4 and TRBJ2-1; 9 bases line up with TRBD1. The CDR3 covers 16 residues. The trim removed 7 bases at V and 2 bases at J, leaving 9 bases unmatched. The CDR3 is CASTTRRDRAYNEQFF. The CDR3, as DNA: TGTGCCAGCACCACCCGGAGGGACAGGGCCTACAATGAGCAGTTCTTC.

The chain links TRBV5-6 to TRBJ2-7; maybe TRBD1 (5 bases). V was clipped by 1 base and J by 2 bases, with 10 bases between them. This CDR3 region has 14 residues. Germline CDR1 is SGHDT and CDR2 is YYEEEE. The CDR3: CASSLTGPAYEQYF. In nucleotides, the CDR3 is TGTGCCAGCAGCTTGACAGGACCGGCCTACGAGCAGTACTTC.

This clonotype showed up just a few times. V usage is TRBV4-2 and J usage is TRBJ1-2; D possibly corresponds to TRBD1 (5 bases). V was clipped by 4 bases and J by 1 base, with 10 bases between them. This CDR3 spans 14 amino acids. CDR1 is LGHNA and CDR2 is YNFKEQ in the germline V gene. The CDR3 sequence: CASSPPQVNYGYTF. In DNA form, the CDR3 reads TGTGCCAGCAGCCCACCACAGGTTAACTATGGCTACACCTTC.